This T cell receptor beta chain is from a study of cytomegalovirus exposure and HLA in healthy donors. CDR3 length: 15 residues. Trimming removed 1 base from V and 4 bases from J, with 11 bases in between. CDR1 is KGHSH, CDR2 LQKENI, per germline. Worth noting for this clone: Its antigen is unidentified.

Study-wide results and caveats: TCR beta sequences reportedly predicted most subjects' HLA-A and HLA-B alleles accurately.

The study ran its PCR with 60 Vbeta and 13 Jbeta primers. Method: immunoSEQ multiplex PCR; TCRdb's copy keeps in-frame clones and lacks some. This repertoire shows under 200,000 clones, 68% found once; its top ten account for approximately 1.5%. At the time of sampling, donors were nominally healthy, though unrecorded immune exposures were likely. Sequencing input: PBMCs. The receptor was isolated from a man over 45 in good health and CMV-seronegative. The V gene is TRBV18, the J gene TRBJ2-1; D might be TRBD1 (5 bases). The chain's CDR3 is CASSPQGLGYNEQFF. The CDR3 DNA reads TGTGCCAGCTCACCACAGGGGCTCGGATACAATGAGCAGTTCTTC.